This TCR beta chain emerged from a study of fetal regulatory T cell absence and autoimmunity. Study outcomes and limitations: Pancreas and cord blood did not differ much in TRB family usage. The oligoclonal enrichment was interpreted as supporting antigen-driven pancreatic autoimmunity before birth in IPEX syndrome. Pancreas TCRs were oligoclonally enriched versus cord blood, some clones over 100-fold.

Germline V CDR1 and CDR2: SEHNR, FQNEAQ (reference sequence). This CDR3 has 12 amino acids. Trimming stripped 1 base from V and 6 bases from J, with 6 bases between. Method: immunoSEQ multiplex PCR; TCRdb's copy keeps in-frame clones and lacks some. The sample lists around 100,000 clones; around 72% were seen once. A word on this clone: Its antigen is currently unknown.

The sequence derives from a male donor with IPEX syndrome. V and J are TRBV7-9 and TRBJ1-2; D is undetermined. The specimen was pancreas tissue. The CDR3 spells CASSLGPDGYTF. The DNA of the CDR3 is TGTGCCAGCAGCTTAGGGCCGGATGGCTACACCTTC.